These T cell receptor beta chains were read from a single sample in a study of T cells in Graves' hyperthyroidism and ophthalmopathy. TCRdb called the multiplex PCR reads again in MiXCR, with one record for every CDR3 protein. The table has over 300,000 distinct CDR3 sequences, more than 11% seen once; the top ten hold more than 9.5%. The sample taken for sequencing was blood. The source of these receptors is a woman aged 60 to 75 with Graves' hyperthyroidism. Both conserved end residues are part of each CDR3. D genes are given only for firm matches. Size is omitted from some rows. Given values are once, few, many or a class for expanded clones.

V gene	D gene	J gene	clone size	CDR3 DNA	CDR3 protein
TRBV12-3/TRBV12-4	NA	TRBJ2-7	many	TGTGCCAGCAGCTCGCGGGAACCCCTCGATTTGGGCTACGAGCAGTACTTC	CASSSREPLDLGYEQYF
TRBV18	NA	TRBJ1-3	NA	TGTGCCAGCTCACCACCAGGCGGGGGGACTGGAAACACCATATATTTT	CASSPPGGGTGNTIYF
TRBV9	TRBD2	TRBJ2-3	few	TGTGCCAGCAGCCCCAGACTAGCAGCTACAGATACGCAGTATTTT	CASSPRLAATDTQYF
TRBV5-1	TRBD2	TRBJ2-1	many	TGCGCCAGCAGCTTGGTGGCTAGCGGGAGCGATGAGCAGTTCTTC	CASSLVASGSDEQFF
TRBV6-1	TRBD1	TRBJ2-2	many	TGTGCCAGCAGGCGACAGGGATCCGGGGAGCTGTTTTTT	CASRRQGSGELFF
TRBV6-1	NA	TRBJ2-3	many	TGTGCCAGCAGTGTTGCGGGCCCCGGGACAGATACGCAGTATTTT	CASSVAGPGTDTQYF
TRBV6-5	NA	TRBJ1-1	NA	TGTGCCAGCAGTTACCGTGGGAGCACTGAAGCTTTCTTT	CASSYRGSTEAFF
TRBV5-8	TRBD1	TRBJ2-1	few	TGTGCCAGCAGCCGGAGCCAGGGGGATGAGCAGTTCTTC	CASSRSQGDEQFF
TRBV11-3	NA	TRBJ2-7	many	TGTGCCAGCAGCTTAGAGAGGGCAGGAGGATCCTACGAGCAGTACTTC	CASSLERAGGSYEQYF
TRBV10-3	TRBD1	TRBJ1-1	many	TGTGCCATCAGCCCACAGGGGGGGAACACTGAAGCTTTCTTT	CAISPQGGNTEAFF
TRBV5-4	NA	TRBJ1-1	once	TGTGCCAGCAGCTTGCTCGGGGGGATGAACACTGAAGCTTTCTTT	CASSLLGGMNTEAFF
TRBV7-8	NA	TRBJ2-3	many	TGTGCCACCCTCCGGACGGGACGACATACGCAGTATTTT	CATLRTGRHTQYF
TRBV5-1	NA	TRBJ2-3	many	TGCGCCAGCAGCTTTAGTATCTCCCCGCAGTATTTT	CASSFSISPQYF
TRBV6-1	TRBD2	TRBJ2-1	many	TGTGCCAGCAGTGGCCCTCGAGTACGGGAGGTGGCTGAGCAGTTCTTC	CASSGPRVREVAEQFF
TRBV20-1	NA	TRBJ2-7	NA	TGCAGTGCTCGCTCCCCCGATGCCTCCTACGAGCAGTACTTC	CSARSPDASYEQYF
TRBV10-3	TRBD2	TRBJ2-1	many	TGTGCCATCAGCAGAAGGACTAGCGACAGCTCCTACAATGAGCAGTTCTTC	CAISRRTSDSSYNEQFF
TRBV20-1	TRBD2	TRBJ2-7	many	TGCAGTGCTAGAGAGAGCAGCGGGGTAACTTATGAGCAGTACTTC	CSARESSGVTYEQYF
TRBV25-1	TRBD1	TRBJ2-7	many	TGTGCCAGCAGTGCTCCGAACAGGGGAAGATCCGAGCAGTACTTC	CASSAPNRGRSEQYF
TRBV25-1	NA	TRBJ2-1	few	TGTGCCAGCAGTGAGTTAGGGGGGAAGGATGAGCAGTTCTTC	CASSELGGKDEQFF
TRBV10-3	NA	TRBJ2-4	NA	TGTGCCATCAGTGGAGGGTTGGCCAAAAACATTCAGTACTTC	CAISGGLAKNIQYF
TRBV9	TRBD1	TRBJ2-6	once	TGTGCCAGCAGCCCAAGCTCCGGGACAGGGTCTGGGGCCAACGTCCTGACTTTC	CASSPSSGTGSGANVLTF
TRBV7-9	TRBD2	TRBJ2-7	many	TGTGCCAGCAGCCAGAGCGGGAGCGACGAGCAGTACTTC	CASSQSGSDEQYF
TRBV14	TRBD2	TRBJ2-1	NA	TGTGCCAGCAGCCAGTTGACTAGCGGTCTAAGTGAGCAGTTCTTC	CASSQLTSGLSEQFF
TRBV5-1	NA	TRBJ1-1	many	TGCGCCAGCAGCGATTCGAGGGAGGGTGGATACACTGAAGCTTTCTTT	CASSDSREGGYTEAFF
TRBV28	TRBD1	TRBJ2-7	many	TGTGCCAGCAGTGGAGGACAGGGGACCTACGAGCAGTACTTC	CASSGGQGTYEQYF
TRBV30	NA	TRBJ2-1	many	TGTGCCTGGAGTGTGTACCACATGGGCAATGAGCAGTTCTTC	CAWSVYHMGNEQFF
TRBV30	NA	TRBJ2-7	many	TGTGCCTGGAGTGTCCGCTGGGGGCTAAACCACGAGCAGTACTTC	CAWSVRWGLNHEQYF
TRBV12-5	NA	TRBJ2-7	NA	TGTGCTAGTGGTTTGGTACGGCCAGGGGTGAGCTACGAGCAGTACTTC	CASGLVRPGVSYEQYF
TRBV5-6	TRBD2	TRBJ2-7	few	TGTGCCAGCAGCTCCCCGCGGGGGGGCTACGAGCAGTACTTC	CASSSPRGGYEQYF
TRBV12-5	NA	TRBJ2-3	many	TGTGCTAGTGGCCAAGCTACGCAGTATTTT	CASGQATQYF